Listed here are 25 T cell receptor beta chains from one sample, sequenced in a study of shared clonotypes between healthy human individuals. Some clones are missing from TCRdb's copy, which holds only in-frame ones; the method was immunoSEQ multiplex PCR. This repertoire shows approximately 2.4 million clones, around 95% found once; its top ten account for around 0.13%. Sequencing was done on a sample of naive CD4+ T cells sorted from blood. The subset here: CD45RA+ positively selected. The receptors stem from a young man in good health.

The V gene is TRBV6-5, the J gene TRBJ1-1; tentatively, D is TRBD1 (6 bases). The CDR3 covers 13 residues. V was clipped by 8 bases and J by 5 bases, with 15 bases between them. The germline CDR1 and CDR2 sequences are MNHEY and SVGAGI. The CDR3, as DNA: TGTGCCAGCCATAGGGGGGGCGGAACTGAAGCTTTCTTT. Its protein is CASHRGGGTEAFF.

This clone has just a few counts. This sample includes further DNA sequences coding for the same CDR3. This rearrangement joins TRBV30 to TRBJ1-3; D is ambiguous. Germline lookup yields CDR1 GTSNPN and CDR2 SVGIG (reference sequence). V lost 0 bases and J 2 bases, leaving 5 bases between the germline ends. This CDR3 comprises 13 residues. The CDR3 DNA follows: TGTGCCTGGAGTGTACTGGCTGGAAACACCATATATTTT. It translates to CAWSVLAGNTIYF.

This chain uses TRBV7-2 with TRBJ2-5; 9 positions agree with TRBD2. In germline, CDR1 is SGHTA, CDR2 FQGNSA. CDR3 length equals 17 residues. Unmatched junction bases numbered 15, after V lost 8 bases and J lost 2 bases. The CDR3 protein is CASSAPGLAYFQETQYF. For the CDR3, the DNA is TGTGCCAGCTCGGCCCCGGGACTAGCCTATTTTCAAGAGACCCAGTACTTC.

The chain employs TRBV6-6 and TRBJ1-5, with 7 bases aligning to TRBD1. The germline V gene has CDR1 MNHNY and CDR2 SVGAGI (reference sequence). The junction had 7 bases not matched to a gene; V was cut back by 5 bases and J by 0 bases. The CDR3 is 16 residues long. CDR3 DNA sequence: TGTGCCAGCAGTCCCCGACAGGGTAATAGCAATCAGCCCCAGCATTTT. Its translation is CASSPRQGNSNQPQHF.

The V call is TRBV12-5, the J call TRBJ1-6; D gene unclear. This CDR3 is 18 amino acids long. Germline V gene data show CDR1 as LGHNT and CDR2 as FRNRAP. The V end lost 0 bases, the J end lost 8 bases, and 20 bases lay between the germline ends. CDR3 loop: CASGLVHGLAGVYSPLHF. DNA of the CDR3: TGTGCTAGTGGTTTGGTACACGGACTGGCTGGGGTTTATTCACCCCTCCACTTT.

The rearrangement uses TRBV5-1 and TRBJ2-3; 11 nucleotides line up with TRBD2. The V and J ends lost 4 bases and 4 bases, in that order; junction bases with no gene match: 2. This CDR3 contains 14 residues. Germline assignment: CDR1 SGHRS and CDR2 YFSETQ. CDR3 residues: CASSMGLAADTQYF. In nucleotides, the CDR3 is TGCGCCAGCAGCATGGGACTAGCGGCAGATACGCAGTATTTT.

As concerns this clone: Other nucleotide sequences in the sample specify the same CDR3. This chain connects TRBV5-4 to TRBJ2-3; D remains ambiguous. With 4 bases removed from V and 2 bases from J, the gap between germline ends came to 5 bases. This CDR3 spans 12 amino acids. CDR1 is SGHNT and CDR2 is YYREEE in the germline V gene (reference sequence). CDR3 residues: CASSPNTDTQYF. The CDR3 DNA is TGTGCCAGCAGCCCGAACACAGATACGCAGTATTTT. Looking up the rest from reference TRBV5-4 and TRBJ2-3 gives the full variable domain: ETGVTQSPTHLIKTRGQQVTLRCSSQSGHNTVSWYQQALGQGPQFIFQYYREEENGRGNFPPRFSGLQFPNYSSELNVNALELDDSALYLCASSPNTDTQYFGPGTRLTVL.

Here the CDR3 DNA reads TGTGCCAGCAGCTTAAGCCTCGGGGCCAACGTCCTGACTTTC. Translated, it gives CASSLSLGANVLTF. The chain joins TRBV11-2 to TRBJ2-6; no clear D. The V end lost 2 bases, the J end lost 4 bases, and 6 bases lay between the germline ends. Germline CDR1 is SGHAT and CDR2 is FQNNGV. The CDR3 runs to 14 residues.

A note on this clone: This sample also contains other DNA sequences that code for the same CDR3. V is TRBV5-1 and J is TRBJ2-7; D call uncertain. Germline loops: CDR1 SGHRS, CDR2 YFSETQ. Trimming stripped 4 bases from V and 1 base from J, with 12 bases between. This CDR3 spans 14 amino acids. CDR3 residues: CASSLQAGSYEQYF. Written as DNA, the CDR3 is TGCGCCAGCAGCCTCCAGGCCGGATCCTACGAGCAGTACTTC.

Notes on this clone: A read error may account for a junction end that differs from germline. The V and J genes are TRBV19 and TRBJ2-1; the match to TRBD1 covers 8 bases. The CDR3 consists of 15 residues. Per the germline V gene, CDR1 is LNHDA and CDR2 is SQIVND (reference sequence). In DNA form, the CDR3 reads TGTGCCAGTAGGATAGGGACAGGCAACTACAATGAGCAGTTCTTC. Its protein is CASRIGTGNYNEQFF.

CDR3 DNA: TGTGCCAGCAGTTGGGGGTTAAATCAGCCCCAGCATTTT. Translated, it gives CASSWGLNQPQHF. The chain links TRBV28 to TRBJ1-5; the D gene is possibly TRBD1 (5 bases). Looked up from germline, CDR1 is MDHEN and CDR2 is SYDVKM. The CDR3 runs to 13 residues. V lost 4 bases, J lost 4 bases, and 8 bases lay in between.

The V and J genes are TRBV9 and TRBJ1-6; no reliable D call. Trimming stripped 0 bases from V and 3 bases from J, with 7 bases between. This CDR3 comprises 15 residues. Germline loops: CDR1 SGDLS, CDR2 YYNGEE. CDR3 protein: CASSVGRSYNSPLHF. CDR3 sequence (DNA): TGTGCCAGCAGCGTAGGTCGCAGCTATAATTCACCCCTCCACTTT.

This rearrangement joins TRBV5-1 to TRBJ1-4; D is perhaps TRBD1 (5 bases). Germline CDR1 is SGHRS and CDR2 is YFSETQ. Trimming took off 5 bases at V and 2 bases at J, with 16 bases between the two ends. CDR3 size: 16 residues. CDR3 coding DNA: TGCGCCAGCAGACGGGGCCCAGAAGGGACTAATGAAAAACTGTTTTTT. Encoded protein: CASRRGPEGTNEKLFF.

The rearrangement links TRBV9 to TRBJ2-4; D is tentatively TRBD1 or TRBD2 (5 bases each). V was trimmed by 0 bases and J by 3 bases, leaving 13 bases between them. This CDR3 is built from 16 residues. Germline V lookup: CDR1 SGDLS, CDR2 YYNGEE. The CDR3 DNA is TGTGCCAGCAGCGTAGGCGTCCCGAGGGGCAAAAACATTCAGTACTTC. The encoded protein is CASSVGVPRGKNIQYF.

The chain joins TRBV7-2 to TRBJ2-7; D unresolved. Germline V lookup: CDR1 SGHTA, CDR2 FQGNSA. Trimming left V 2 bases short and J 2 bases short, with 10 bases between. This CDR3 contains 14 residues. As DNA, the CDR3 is TGTGCCAGCAGCTTAAGGGCCCTGGCCTACGAGCAGTACTTC. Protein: CASSLRALAYEQYF.

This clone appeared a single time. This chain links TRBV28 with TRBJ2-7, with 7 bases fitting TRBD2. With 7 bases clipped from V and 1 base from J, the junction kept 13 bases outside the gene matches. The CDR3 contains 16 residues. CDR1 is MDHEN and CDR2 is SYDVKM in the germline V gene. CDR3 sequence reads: CASTVMSSGDSYEQYF. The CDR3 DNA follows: TGTGCCAGCACCGTTATGAGCAGCGGGGATTCCTACGAGCAGTACTTC.

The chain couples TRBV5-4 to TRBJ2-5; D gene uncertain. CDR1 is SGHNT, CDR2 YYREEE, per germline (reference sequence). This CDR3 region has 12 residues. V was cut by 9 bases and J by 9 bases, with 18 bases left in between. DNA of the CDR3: TGTGCCATTAAAGCTGCCGAAAAGCCCCAGTACTTC. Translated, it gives CAIKAAEKPQYF.

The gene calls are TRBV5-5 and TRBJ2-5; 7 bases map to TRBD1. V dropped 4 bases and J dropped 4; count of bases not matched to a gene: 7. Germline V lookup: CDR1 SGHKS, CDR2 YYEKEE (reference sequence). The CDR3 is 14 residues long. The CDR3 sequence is CASSPTGIGETQYF. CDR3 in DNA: TGTGCCAGCAGCCCGACAGGGATCGGAGAGACCCAGTACTTC. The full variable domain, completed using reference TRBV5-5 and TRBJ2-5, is DAGVTQSPTHLIKTRGQQVTLRCSPISGHKSVSWYQQVLGQGPQFIFQYYEKEERGRGNFPDRFSARQFPNYSSELNVNALLLGDSALYLCASSPTGIGETQYFGPGTRLLVL.

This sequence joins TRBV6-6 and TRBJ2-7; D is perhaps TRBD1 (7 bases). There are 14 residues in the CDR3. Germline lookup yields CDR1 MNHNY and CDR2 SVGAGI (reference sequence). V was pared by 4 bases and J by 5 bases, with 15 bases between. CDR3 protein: CASSSSGGKNEQYF. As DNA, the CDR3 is TGTGCCAGCAGTTCTTCAGGGGGGAAGAACGAGCAGTACTTC.

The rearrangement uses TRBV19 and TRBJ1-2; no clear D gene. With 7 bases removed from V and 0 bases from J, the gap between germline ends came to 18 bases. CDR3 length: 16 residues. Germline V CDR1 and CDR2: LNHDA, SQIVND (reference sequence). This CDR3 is CASTTSATYSNYGYTF. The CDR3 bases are TGTGCCAGTACCACATCGGCGACATACTCTAACTATGGCTACACCTTC.

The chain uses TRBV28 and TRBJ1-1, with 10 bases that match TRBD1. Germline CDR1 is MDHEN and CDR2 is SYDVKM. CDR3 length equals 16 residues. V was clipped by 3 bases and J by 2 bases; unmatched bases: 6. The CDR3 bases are TGTGCCAGCAGTTTCCCCGGGACAGGGGTCAACACTGAAGCTTTCTTT. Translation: CASSFPGTGVNTEAFF. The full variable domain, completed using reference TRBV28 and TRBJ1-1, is DVKVTQSSRYLVKRTGEKVFLECVQDMDHENMFWYRQDPGLGLRLIYFSYDVKMKEKGDIPEGYSVSREKKERFSLILESASTNQTSMYLCASSFPGTGVNTEAFFGQGTRLTVV.

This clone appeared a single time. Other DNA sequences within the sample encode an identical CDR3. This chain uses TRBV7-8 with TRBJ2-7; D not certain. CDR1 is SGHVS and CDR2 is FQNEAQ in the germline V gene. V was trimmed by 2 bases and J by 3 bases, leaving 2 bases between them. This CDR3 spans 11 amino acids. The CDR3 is CASSLIYEQYF. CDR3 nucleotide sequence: TGTGCCAGCAGCTTAATCTACGAGCAGTACTTC.

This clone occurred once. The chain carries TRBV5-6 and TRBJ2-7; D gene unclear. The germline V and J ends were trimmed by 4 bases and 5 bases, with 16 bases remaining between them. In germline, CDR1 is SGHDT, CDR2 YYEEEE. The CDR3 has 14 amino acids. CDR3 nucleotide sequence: TGTGCCAGCAGCCCGGTGGGTGAGGAGCACGAGCAGTACTTC. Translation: CASSPVGEEHEQYF.

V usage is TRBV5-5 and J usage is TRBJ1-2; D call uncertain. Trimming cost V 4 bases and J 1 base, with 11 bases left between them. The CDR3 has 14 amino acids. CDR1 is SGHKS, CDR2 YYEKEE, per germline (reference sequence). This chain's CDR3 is CASSLNYDNYGYTF. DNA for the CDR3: TGTGCCAGCAGCCTAAATTACGATAACTATGGCTACACCTTC.

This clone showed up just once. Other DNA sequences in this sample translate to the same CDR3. In DNA, the CDR3 is TGTGCCAGCAGCCCAACTAGCGGGAGCACAGATACGCAGTATTTT. Protein sequence: CASSPTSGSTDTQYF. The V call is TRBV9, the J call TRBJ2-3; 9 nucleotides agree with TRBD2. This CDR3 spans 15 amino acids. CDR1 and CDR2 (germline): SGDLS, YYNGEE. The junction had 3 bases not matched to a gene; V was cut back by 4 bases and J by 0 bases.